These T cell receptor beta chains were read from a single sample in a study of Graves' ophthalmopathy and Graves' hyperthyroidism. TCRdb ran MiXCR on the multiplex PCR reads and lists one entry per CDR3 protein. This table has 20,000 to 25,000 distinct CDR3 sequences, almost 50% appearing once. Sequenced sample: peripheral blood. The receptors here all came from an adult woman with stable Graves' hyperthyroidism. Both conserved end residues are part of each CDR3. The order of the fields is V gene, D gene, J gene, clone size, CDR3 protein, CDR3 DNA. D genes are given only for firm matches. Only some rows state a clone size, as once, few, many or a class for expanded clones.

v_gene: TRBV11-2; d_gene: TRBD2; j_gene: TRBJ2-2; abundance: many; CDR3aa: CASSLDMGTSGFTGELFF; CDR3nt: TGTGCCAGCAGCTTAGATATGGGGACTAGCGGCTTCACCGGGGAGCTGTTTTTT
v_gene: TRBV2; d_gene: NA; j_gene: TRBJ1-5; abundance: many; CDR3aa: CASSVGLRNQPQHF; CDR3nt: TGTGCCAGCAGTGTCGGATTGAGAAATCAGCCCCAGCATTTT
v_gene: TRBV20-1; d_gene: TRBD2; j_gene: TRBJ2-7; abundance: medium-sized; CDR3aa: CSAHEEASGFPYEQYF; CDR3nt: TGCAGTGCCCACGAAGAGGCTAGCGGGTTTCCCTACGAGCAGTACTTC
v_gene: TRBV7-9; d_gene: TRBD2; j_gene: TRBJ2-7; abundance: NA; CDR3aa: CASCQPSGGAYEQYF; CDR3nt: TGTGCCAGCTGCCAACCTAGCGGGGGGGCCTATGAGCAGTACTTC
v_gene: TRBV12-3/TRBV12-4; d_gene: NA; j_gene: TRBJ2-5; abundance: NA; CDR3aa: CASTRGGAEETQYF; CDR3nt: TGTGCCAGCACCCGAGGGGGGGCAGAAGAGACCCAGTACTTC
v_gene: TRBV20-1; d_gene: TRBD1; j_gene: TRBJ2-1; abundance: medium-sized; CDR3aa: CSAPGQGYNEQFF; CDR3nt: TGCAGTGCGCCGGGACAGGGGTACAATGAGCAGTTCTTC
v_gene: TRBV7-8; d_gene: NA; j_gene: TRBJ1-5; abundance: few; CDR3aa: CASSFSGANQPQHF; CDR3nt: TGTGCCAGCAGCTTTTCGGGGGCGAATCAGCCCCAGCATTTT
v_gene: TRBV15; d_gene: NA; j_gene: TRBJ2-7; abundance: NA; CDR3aa: CATSRVAGWGEQYF; CDR3nt: TGTGCCACCAGCAGAGTCGCTGGATGGGGCGAGCAGTACTTC
v_gene: TRBV20-1; d_gene: TRBD1; j_gene: TRBJ2-7; abundance: NA; CDR3aa: CSANGTGGTYEQYF; CDR3nt: TGCAGTGCTAATGGGACAGGGGGTACCTACGAGCAGTACTTC
v_gene: TRBV20-1; d_gene: NA; j_gene: TRBJ1-6; abundance: NA; CDR3aa: CSASFGDYNSPLHF; CDR3nt: TGCAGTGCTAGTTTCGGGGATTATAATTCACCCCTCCACTTT
v_gene: TRBV28; d_gene: NA; j_gene: TRBJ1-5; abundance: many; CDR3aa: CASKELSDSHQPQHF; CDR3nt: TGTGCCAGCAAAGAACTTTCCGACAGTCATCAGCCCCAGCATTTT
v_gene: TRBV28; d_gene: NA; j_gene: TRBJ1-5; abundance: medium-sized; CDR3aa: CASSLRAGNQPQHF; CDR3nt: TGTGCCAGCAGTTTAAGGGCGGGCAATCAGCCCCAGCATTTT
v_gene: TRBV4-3; d_gene: TRBD2; j_gene: TRBJ2-5; abundance: NA; CDR3aa: CASSEEGLAGVETQYF; CDR3nt: TGCGCCAGCAGCGAAGAAGGACTAGCGGGAGTTGAGACCCAGTACTTC
v_gene: TRBV20-1; d_gene: NA; j_gene: TRBJ2-5; abundance: once; CDR3aa: CSARRDAYPGETQYF; CDR3nt: TGCAGTGCTAGACGGGACGCCTACCCGGGGGAGACCCAGTACTTC
v_gene: TRBV4-1; d_gene: NA; j_gene: TRBJ2-7; abundance: many; CDR3aa: CASSQDHREPIYEQYF; CDR3nt: TGCGCCAGCAGCCAAGATCACAGGGAGCCTATCTACGAGCAGTACTTC
v_gene: TRBV6-5; d_gene: NA; j_gene: TRBJ1-2; abundance: many; CDR3aa: CASSYFAGASNYGYTF; CDR3nt: TGTGCCAGCAGTTACTTTGCGGGGGCGTCTAACTATGGCTACACCTTC
v_gene: TRBV5-1; d_gene: TRBD1; j_gene: TRBJ1-2; abundance: many; CDR3aa: CASSKGQEDGYTF; CDR3nt: TGCGCCAGCAGCAAGGGACAGGAAGATGGCTACACCTTC
v_gene: TRBV6-1; d_gene: NA; j_gene: TRBJ1-5; abundance: NA; CDR3aa: CASRRTEQETQHF; CDR3nt: TGTGCCAGCAGGAGGACTGAACAAGAGACCCAGCATTTT
v_gene: TRBV6-4; d_gene: TRBD1; j_gene: TRBJ2-1; abundance: many; CDR3aa: CASSPTGTGYNEQFF; CDR3nt: TGTGCCAGCAGCCCCACTGGGACAGGCTACAATGAGCAGTTCTTC
v_gene: TRBV27; d_gene: TRBD2; j_gene: TRBJ2-1; abundance: many; CDR3aa: CASSYSGLAENEQFF; CDR3nt: TGTGCCAGCAGTTACTCAGGGCTAGCGGAGAATGAGCAGTTCTTC
v_gene: TRBV11-3; d_gene: NA; j_gene: TRBJ2-1; abundance: NA; CDR3aa: CASGLDSGFNNEQFF; CDR3nt: TGTGCCAGCGGCTTGGATTCGGGGTTCAACAATGAGCAGTTCTTC
v_gene: TRBV20-1; d_gene: NA; j_gene: TRBJ1-1; abundance: NA; CDR3aa: CSAREGLAGGGTGAPLNTEAFF; CDR3nt: TGCAGTGCTAGGGAGGGACTAGCGGGAGGAGGTACCGGGGCGCCCCTGAACACTGAAGCTTTCTTT
v_gene: TRBV2; d_gene: NA; j_gene: TRBJ2-5; abundance: NA; CDR3aa: CALSRGGQGPQYF; CDR3nt: TGTGCCTTAAGCAGGGGAGGGCAGGGGCCCCAGTACTTC
v_gene: TRBV5-1; d_gene: NA; j_gene: TRBJ1-2; abundance: many; CDR3aa: CASSPGPGPGIYGYTF; CDR3nt: TGCGCCAGCAGCCCTGGTCCAGGGCCGGGTATCTATGGCTACACCTTC
v_gene: TRBV6-5; d_gene: TRBD2; j_gene: TRBJ2-7; abundance: NA; CDR3aa: CASRGLAGVNEQYF; CDR3nt: TGTGCCAGCAGAGGACTAGCGGGAGTTAACGAGCAGTACTTC
v_gene: TRBV5-6; d_gene: TRBD2; j_gene: TRBJ2-2; abundance: many; CDR3aa: CASSLLGLAGGSTGELFF; CDR3nt: TGTGCCAGCAGCTTGCTGGGACTAGCGGGAGGGAGCACCGGGGAGCTGTTTTTT
v_gene: TRBV10-3; d_gene: NA; j_gene: TRBJ2-7; abundance: NA; CDR3aa: CAISPGDGANTYEQYF; CDR3nt: TGTGCCATCAGTCCAGGGGATGGGGCCAACACCTACGAGCAGTACTTC
v_gene: TRBV12-3/TRBV12-4; d_gene: NA; j_gene: TRBJ2-3; abundance: NA; CDR3aa: CASSLAGRGTYNEQYF; CDR3nt: TGTGCCAGCAGTTTAGCGGGTAGGGGGACTTACAATGAGCAGTATTTT
v_gene: TRBV19; d_gene: NA; j_gene: TRBJ1-1; abundance: many; CDR3aa: CASSKHEMNTEAFF; CDR3nt: TGTGCCAGTAGTAAACATGAGATGAACACTGAAGCTTTCTTT
v_gene: TRBV19; d_gene: NA; j_gene: TRBJ2-5; abundance: NA; CDR3aa: CASSRDRRETQYF; CDR3nt: TGTGCCAGTAGTAGAGACAGGAGGGAGACCCAGTACTTC
v_gene: TRBV19; d_gene: NA; j_gene: TRBJ2-5; abundance: many; CDR3aa: CASSPTGATYQETQYF; CDR3nt: TGTGCCAGTAGTCCCACGGGGGCCACGTACCAAGAGACCCAGTACTTC
v_gene: TRBV5-6; d_gene: TRBD1; j_gene: TRBJ1-2; abundance: many; CDR3aa: CASSLLGQGVSLTFYTF; CDR3nt: TGTGCCAGCAGCTTGCTCGGACAGGGAGTCTCTCTGACTTTCTACACCTTC
v_gene: TRBV28; d_gene: NA; j_gene: TRBJ2-3; abundance: NA; CDR3aa: CATGRGTDTQYF; CDR3nt: TGTGCCACGGGGCGGGGCACAGATACGCAGTATTTT
v_gene: TRBV20-1; d_gene: TRBD2; j_gene: TRBJ2-1; abundance: medium-sized; CDR3aa: CSAYSGDDNEQFF; CDR3nt: TGCAGTGCCTATAGCGGGGACGACAATGAGCAGTTCTTC
v_gene: TRBV7-2; d_gene: NA; j_gene: TRBJ1-1; abundance: NA; CDR3aa: CASSLGDTNTEAFF; CDR3nt: TGTGCCAGCAGCTTAGGGGACACGAACACTGAAGCTTTCTTT
v_gene: TRBV9; d_gene: NA; j_gene: TRBJ1-2; abundance: NA; CDR3aa: CASSASGLGSGYTF; CDR3nt: TGTGCCAGCAGCGCTAGCGGGCTTGGCTCTGGCTACACCTTC
v_gene: TRBV20-1; d_gene: NA; j_gene: TRBJ2-1; abundance: medium-sized; CDR3aa: CSASYSPDNEQFF; CDR3nt: TGCAGTGCTAGCTACTCCCCCGACAATGAGCAGTTCTTC
v_gene: TRBV25-1; d_gene: NA; j_gene: TRBJ2-6; abundance: few; CDR3aa: CASSGQSSGANVLTF; CDR3nt: TGTGCCAGCAGTGGACAGAGCTCTGGGGCCAACGTCCTGACTTTC
v_gene: TRBV5-1; d_gene: NA; j_gene: TRBJ2-2; abundance: NA; CDR3aa: CASSFANTGELFF; CDR3nt: TGCGCCAGCAGCTTCGCCAACACCGGGGAGCTGTTTTTT
v_gene: TRBV6-5; d_gene: NA; j_gene: TRBJ2-7; abundance: medium-sized; CDR3aa: CASRASTYEQYF; CDR3nt: TGTGCCAGTCGCGCAAGCACCTACGAGCAGTACTTC
v_gene: TRBV6-1; d_gene: NA; j_gene: TRBJ1-2; abundance: NA; CDR3aa: CASGRTASNYGYTF; CDR3nt: TGTGCCAGTGGACGGACAGCCTCTAACTATGGCTACACCTTC
v_gene: TRBV6-1; d_gene: NA; j_gene: TRBJ2-7; abundance: NA; CDR3aa: CASSEVGTPSYEQYF; CDR3nt: TGTGCCAGCAGTGAAGTCGGGACACCCTCCTACGAGCAGTACTTC
v_gene: TRBV7-3; d_gene: NA; j_gene: TRBJ2-2; abundance: medium-sized; CDR3aa: CASSLIGGANTGELFF; CDR3nt: TGTGCCAGCAGCTTAATAGGAGGGGCGAACACCGGGGAGCTGTTTTTT
v_gene: TRBV20-1; d_gene: NA; j_gene: TRBJ1-2; abundance: NA; CDR3aa: CSARPGNYGYTF; CDR3nt: TGCAGTGCTAGACCGGGTAACTATGGCTACACCTTC
v_gene: TRBV29-1; d_gene: NA; j_gene: TRBJ1-2; abundance: medium-sized; CDR3aa: CSGMTAYGYTF; CDR3nt: TGCAGCGGGATGACAGCGTATGGCTACACCTTC
v_gene: TRBV9; d_gene: NA; j_gene: TRBJ1-1; abundance: NA; CDR3aa: CASSAGLEMNTEAFF; CDR3nt: TGTGCCAGCAGCGCGGGACTGGAAATGAACACTGAAGCTTTCTTT
v_gene: TRBV5-6; d_gene: TRBD1; j_gene: TRBJ1-4; abundance: many; CDR3aa: CASSMAGGTNEKLFF; CDR3nt: TGTGCCAGCAGCATGGCAGGGGGAACTAATGAAAAACTGTTTTTT
v_gene: TRBV20-1; d_gene: NA; j_gene: TRBJ2-1; abundance: NA; CDR3aa: CSARHTHLPGNEQFF; CDR3nt: TGCAGTGCTAGACATACCCACCTACCGGGCAATGAGCAGTTCTTC
v_gene: TRBV20-1; d_gene: TRBD2; j_gene: TRBJ2-7; abundance: medium-sized; CDR3aa: CSAKGTSGMHRNEQYF; CDR3nt: TGCAGTGCTAAAGGGACTAGCGGGATGCATAGGAACGAGCAGTACTTC
v_gene: TRBV18; d_gene: TRBD1; j_gene: TRBJ1-1; abundance: many; CDR3aa: CASSPRTGEAEKAFF; CDR3nt: TGTGCCAGCTCACCACGGACAGGCGAAGCTGAAAAAGCTTTCTTT